These 25 T cell receptor beta chains originate from one sample sequenced in a study of T cell repertoires in aging, cancer and after chemotherapy. Multiplex touch-down PCR with TRB-A/B primers amplified rearranged V-D-J TRB sequences. In TCRdb, the multiplex PCR reads were re-called with MiXCR into one record per CDR3 protein. The table has over 15,000 distinct CDR3 sequences, less than 45% seen once. Amplification of TCR beta used genomic DNA extracted from peripheral blood. Sequenced sample: blood. The origin of the receptors is a human donor with a solid tumor.

This clonotype is labeled as medium-sized. The chain combines TRBV29-1 with TRBJ2-7; the D gene is possibly TRBD1 (6 bases). V gave up 2 bases and J gave up 0 bases, with 8 bases separating them. The germline CDR1 and CDR2 sequences are SQVTM and ANQGSEA. This CDR3 is built from 13 residues. For the CDR3, the DNA is TGCAGCGTTGAAAAACAGGGCTCCTACGAGCAGTACTTC. It yields the protein CSVEKQGSYEQYF.

This clonotype was seen a single time. The chain couples TRBV10-3 to TRBJ1-5; D call uncertain. The V gene's germline CDR1 is ENHRY and CDR2 SYGVKD. The V end lost 5 bases, the J end lost 2 bases, and 16 bases lay between the germline ends. This CDR3 is built from 16 residues. The CDR3 nucleotides read TGTGCCATCAGTACCGGCTTGTCGCAGGGCAATCAGCCCCAGCATTTT. Translated: CAISTGLSQGNQPQHF.

The sample holds a few counts of this clonotype. V and J are TRBV6-5 and TRBJ2-7; no firm D call. This CDR3 contains 13 residues. The ends were cut back, 5 bases at V and 3 bases at J, with 11 bases in the middle. CDR1 and CDR2 from the germline V gene are MNHEY and SVGAGI. The CDR3 DNA reads as TGTGCCAGCAGTGACGAGTTTCGCTACGAGCAGTACTTC. Its translation: CASSDEFRYEQYF.

The V and J genes are TRBV13 and TRBJ2-3; no clear D gene. Trimming removed 3 bases at V and 2 bases at J, with 18 bases between. CDR1 is PRHDT and CDR2 is FYEKMQ in the germline V gene (reference sequence). The CDR3 has 17 residues. Written as DNA, the CDR3 is TGTGCCAGCAGCTTGCGGTTAGGAGACAAATTCACAGATACGCAGTATTTT. Translated: CASSLRLGDKFTDTQYF.

The rearrangement joins TRBV5-6 to TRBJ1-2; maybe TRBD1 (6 bases). In germline, CDR1 is SGHDT, CDR2 YYEEEE. The CDR3 totals 15 residues. V lost 0 bases to trimming and J lost 8 bases, with 17 bases between them. DNA for the CDR3: TGTGCCAGCAGCTTGGTATACGGGGGGGCTACCGGCTACACCTTC. Translation gives CASSLVYGGATGYTF.

The chain links TRBV27 to TRBJ2-7, with D maybe TRBD2 (5 bases). Germline V gene sequence: CDR1 MNHEY, CDR2 SMNVEV (reference sequence). Trimming stripped 5 bases from V and 2 bases from J, with 13 bases between. The CDR3 has 14 amino acids. This CDR3 reads CASSLLDGTYEQYF. The CDR3 DNA sequence: TGTGCCAGCAGTCTACTCGACGGGACCTACGAGCAGTACTTC.

The CDR3 spells CASSPTVAGASYGYTF. The CDR3 DNA reads TGTGCCAGCAGCCCTACCGTAGCAGGGGCCAGCTATGGCTACACCTTC. V is TRBV9 and J is TRBJ1-2; TRBD1 is a possible D gene (6 bases). CDR1 and CDR2 from the germline V gene are SGDLS and YYNGEE. Trimming stripped 4 bases from V and 4 bases from J, with 20 bases between. The CDR3 length is 16 residues.

The V gene is TRBV6-1, the J gene TRBJ2-3, with D unclear. Trimming pared 6 bases from V and 0 bases from J, leaving 7 bases between. CDR1 MNHNS and CDR2 SASEGT come from the germline V gene. This CDR3 region has 13 residues. The CDR3 protein is CASRGASTDTQYF. In nucleotides, the CDR3 is TGTGCCAGCAGGGGTGCTAGCACAGATACGCAGTATTTT.

The chain employs TRBV6-2 or TRBV6-3 and TRBJ2-3, with TRBD2 matching over 13 bases. CDR1 and CDR2 from the germline V gene are MNHEY and SVGEGT. The CDR3 is 18 amino acids. Losses at the gene ends were 0 bases for V and 4 bases for J; bases not matched to a gene: 7. CDR3 residues: CASSYSSGLAGRADTQYF. CDR3 DNA: TGTGCCAGCAGTTACTCGTCGGGACTAGCGGGGAGAGCAGATACGCAGTATTTT.

The chain links TRBV5-6 to TRBJ1-1; D gene ambiguous. Trimming removed 4 bases from V and 1 base from J, with 11 bases in between. The germline V gene encodes CDR1 SGHDT and CDR2 YYEEEE. The CDR3 sequence is 14 residues long. Written as DNA, the CDR3 is TGTGCCAGCAGCCCGAGGGTGGGGAACACTGAAGCTTTCTTT. Its translation is CASSPRVGNTEAFF.

V is TRBV5-6 and J is TRBJ1-4; 8 nucleotides line up with TRBD1. There are 16 residues in the CDR3. V was pared by 4 bases and J by 3 bases, with 8 bases of the junction left unmatched. Germline CDR1 and CDR2: SGHDT and YYEEEE. The CDR3 here is CASSPRQGTPNEKLFF. CDR3 nucleotide sequence: TGTGCCAGCAGCCCTCGACAGGGGACTCCTAATGAAAAACTGTTTTTT.

This chain uses TRBV27 with TRBJ2-3, with D possibly TRBD2 on 6 matching bases. V was clipped by 6 bases and J by 0 bases, with 16 bases between them. CDR1 and CDR2 from the germline V gene are MNHEY and SMNVEV (reference sequence). This CDR3 has 16 residues. The DNA of the CDR3 is TGTGCCAGCAGAGACCCGGGAGTAACTAGCACAGATACGCAGTATTTT. Translation gives CASRDPGVTSTDTQYF.

This clonotype is medium-sized in the sample. The rearrangement uses TRBV11-1 and TRBJ2-3; 11 nucleotides align to TRBD2. V gave up 2 bases and J gave up 3 bases; unmatched junction bases: 10. The CDR3 is 18 residues long. CDR1 is SGHAT and CDR2 is FQDESV in the germline V gene (reference sequence). The CDR3 reads CASSLRLAGLSATDTQYF. In DNA form, the CDR3 reads TGTGCCAGCAGCTTAAGACTAGCGGGACTGTCGGCGACAGATACGCAGTATTTT.

This clonotype was seen more than once but under ten times. DNA for the CDR3: TGCAGTGCTAGTTCGGGGGGGGCCCAAGAGACCCAGTACTTC. This translates into CSASSGGAQETQYF. The chain is built from TRBV20-1 and TRBJ2-5, with TRBD2 identical over 8 bases. The CDR3 is 14 residues long. Germline V gene lookup returns CDR1 DFQATT and CDR2 SNEGSKA (reference sequence). The junction had 4 bases not matched to a gene; V was cut back by 3 bases and J by 1 base.

Here the CDR3 reads CASSTPDRVLSPLHF. The CDR3 DNA follows: TGTGCCAGTAGTACCCCAGACAGGGTATTATCACCCCTCCACTTT. The V call is TRBV19, the J call TRBJ1-6, with 7 bases that match TRBD1. Germline loops: CDR1 LNHDA, CDR2 SQIVND (reference sequence). The CDR3 loop spans 15 amino acids. The junction had 10 bases not matched to a gene; V was cut back by 4 bases and J by 10 bases.

This clonotype is labeled as medium-sized. The V and J genes are TRBV30 and TRBJ2-1, with D tentatively TRBD1 (5 bases). CDR1 GTSNPN and CDR2 SVGIG come from the germline V gene (reference sequence). This CDR3 region has 14 residues. V was pared by 0 bases and J by 8 bases, with 14 bases between. The CDR3 DNA reads TGTGCCTGGAGTGTATGGCAGGGAATCGATGAGCAGTTCTTC. This encodes CAWSVWQGIDEQFF.

This chain uses TRBV18 with TRBJ2-5; tentatively, D is TRBD1 or TRBD2 (5 bases each). This CDR3 region has 13 residues. Trimming pared 3 bases from V and 4 bases from J, leaving 9 bases between. The germline CDR1 and CDR2 sequences are KGHSH and LQKENI. The CDR3 DNA sequence: TGTGCCAGCTCACCGGATGGGGGAGAGACCCAGTACTTC. The encoded protein is CASSPDGGETQYF.

This clonotype was counted a few times. This chain uses TRBV30 with TRBJ1-6, with D possibly being TRBD1 (5 bases). V gave up 0 bases and J gave up 4 bases, with 7 bases separating them. Per germline, CDR1 GTSNPN and CDR2 SVGIG (reference sequence). There are 14 residues in the CDR3. Here the CDR3 reads CAWSVRGYNSPLHF. CDR3 in DNA: TGTGCCTGGAGTGTCCGGGGGTATAATTCACCCCTCCACTTT.

The V call is TRBV18, the J call TRBJ2-2; maybe TRBD2 (6 bases). From germline, CDR1 is KGHSH and CDR2 LQKENI. V was cut by 0 bases and J by 3 bases, with 11 bases left in between. CDR3 length equals 16 residues. The CDR3 protein is CASSPPPAGYTGELFF. The CDR3 DNA reads TGTGCCAGCTCACCACCCCCGGCGGGATACACCGGGGAGCTGTTTTTT.

This clonotype was found a few times. The chain combines TRBV30 with TRBJ1-1, with D possibly being TRBD1 (5 bases). The V and J ends lost 2 bases and 0 bases respectively, with 7 bases between them. The CDR3 consists of 13 residues. CDR1 and CDR2 (germline): GTSNPN, SVGIG (reference sequence). CDR3 loop: CAWSQGLNTEAFF. The DNA of the CDR3 is TGTGCCTGGAGTCAGGGTTTGAACACTGAAGCTTTCTTT.

This clonotype was recorded once. The chain's CDR3 is CASSAGIYNQPQHF. In DNA form, the CDR3 reads TGTGCCAGTAGTGCAGGAATATACAATCAGCCCCAGCATTTT. The chain links TRBV19 to TRBJ1-5; D gene uncertain. CDR1 is LNHDA and CDR2 is SQIVND in the germline V gene (reference sequence). The ends were cut back, 5 bases at V and 3 bases at J, with 11 bases in the middle. CDR3 size: 14 residues.

This clonotype was seen more than once but under ten times. The chain carries TRBV7-6 and TRBJ2-7, with D perhaps TRBD1 (5 bases). Germline V gives CDR1 SGHVS, CDR2 FNYEAQ. CDR3 length: 14 residues. V lost 0 bases to trimming and J lost 3 bases, with 9 bases between them. The CDR3 region is CASSLAAGNYEQYF. DNA of the CDR3: TGTGCCAGCAGCTTAGCCGCAGGGAACTACGAGCAGTACTTC.

The chain's CDR3 is CASTLGGSTDTQYF. The CDR3 bases are TGTGCCAGTACTCTAGGGGGAAGCACAGATACGCAGTATTTT. V is TRBV19 and J is TRBJ2-3; TRBD1 is a possible D gene (6 bases). V dropped 7 bases and J dropped 0 bases, with 11 bases sitting between them. Germline loops: CDR1 LNHDA, CDR2 SQIVND (reference sequence). The CDR3 length is 14 residues.

The rearrangement uses TRBV19 and TRBJ2-1; D remains unclear. Germline V gene lookup returns CDR1 LNHDA and CDR2 SQIVND (reference sequence). Trimming took 0 bases from V and 0 from J, leaving 9 bases between them. This CDR3 spans 16 amino acids. The CDR3 protein is CASSIDSESSYNEQFF. As DNA, the CDR3 is TGTGCCAGTAGTATAGACTCCGAGAGCTCCTACAATGAGCAGTTCTTC.

The CDR3 coding sequence is TGTGCCACCAGTGACTACAGGGGGAAAGAGACCCAGTACTTC. Its protein product is CATSDYRGKETQYF. J is TRBJ2-5 and V is TRBV24-1; 8 nucleotides agree with TRBD1. V shed 4 bases and J 3 bases; nucleotides not matched to a gene: 3. The CDR3 length is 14 residues. Germline V gene sequence: CDR1 KGHDR, CDR2 SFDVKD.